The clone carrying this TCR beta chain was observed a few times. Its antigen is still unknown. This sample was taken from a study of identical twins. Via MiXCR, TCRdb re-called the 5' RACE reads, giving one row per CDR3 protein. The sample includes a few hundred thousand distinct CDR3 sequences, around 8% seen only once; the top ten take 3%. The germline V gene has CDR1 MGHRA and CDR2 YSYEKL. V was clipped by 0 bases and J by 6 bases, with 11 bases between them. The CDR3 has 14 amino acids. Findings and caveats of the study: Models underestimated out-of-frame TCR alpha sharing in monozygotic twins. Beta out-of-frame sequences displayed a weaker excess of sharing between twins. Conclusions leaned on cross-sectional statistical analysis and did not track the same donors over time. Invariant MAIT and iNKT cells could partly confound zero-insertion analyses.

The same data also contributed to another study, on yellow fever vaccine responses in identical twins.

The V and J genes are TRBV4-1 and TRBJ1-2; D possibly corresponds to TRBD1 (5 bases). The material sequenced was CD8+ T cells sorted from blood. The TCR was taken from a young woman in good health. CDR3 in DNA: TGCGCCAGCAGCCAAGAAGGATGGGGGAATGGCTACACCTTC. This gives the protein CASSQEGWGNGYTF.